This T cell receptor (beta chain) came from a study of shared T cell receptors in the human thymus. Data came from immunoSEQ multiplex PCR; TCRdb stores just in-frame clones and leaves some out. The sample comprises hundreds of thousands of clones, approximately 89% of which are singletons, and roughly 0.0087% rests with the top ten. This sample also belongs to another study, concerning human thymus T cells. This second study notes: From resections taken during corrective heart surgery, the thymus tissue was obtained. Reports from related research described highly overlapping thymic repertoires among unrelated individuals.

The clonotype comes from a boy less than two years old with a congenital heart defect. Input material: thymocytes.

The CDR3 bases are TGTGCCAGCAGTGAATATGCAGGACAGAAAGACTATGGCTACACCTTC. This gives the protein CASSEYAGQKDYGYTF. This chain connects TRBV25-1 to TRBJ1-2; D is perhaps TRBD1 (6 bases). Trimming left V 0 bases short and J 3 bases short, with 14 bases between. The germline V gene has CDR1 MGHDK and CDR2 SYGVNS. There are 16 residues in the CDR3.